Listed below are T cell receptor beta chains from one sample, sequenced in a study of radiotherapy plus CTLA-4 blockade in lung cancer. Generated by immunoSEQ multiplex PCR, the TCRdb table keeps only in-frame clones and is missing some. Of under 50,000 clones detected, 80% to 90% appear once; the ten largest clones hold less than 25%. The material sequenced was peripheral blood, taken from a patient treated with radiotherapy plus ipilimumab. These receptors all stem from a human donor with non-small cell lung cancer whose response to radiotherapy plus ipilimumab could not be evaluated. Each CDR3 is given without its conserved first and last residue.

J | V | CDR3
TRBJ2-7 | TRBV7-9 | ASSRRDRRSYEQY
TRBJ1-2 | TRBV13 | ASSLGTGGPIDGYT
TRBJ2-6 | TRBV7-9 | ARPNQASSGANVLT
TRBJ1-1 | TRBV5-1 | ASRVGGAVNTEAF
TRBJ2-2 | TRBV9 | ASKQGLSVTGELF
TRBJ2-2 | TRBV4-1 | ASSPRTGNTGELF
TRBJ1-1 | TRBV2 | ASTPDMNTEAF
TRBJ2-7 | TRBV11-2 | ASKEGQGWDEQY
TRBJ2-1 | TRBV10-1 | ASSVAGGSYNEQF
TRBJ2-1 | TRBV11-3 | ASSTSSGSFEQF
TRBJ2-5 | TRBV7-7 | ASSQEWGRGGTQY
TRBJ2-5 | TRBV4-1 | ASSLLLGLWETQY
TRBJ1-5 | TRBV28 | ASSSGGGGSEAQH
TRBJ2-7 | TRBV2 | ASSRRESSYEQY
TRBJ1-1 | TRBV6-1 | ASSQLEARTEAF
TRBJ2-2 | TRBV5-4 | ASSLSIGELF
TRBJ2-5 | TRBV7-9 | ASSPSGRAEETQY
TRBJ2-2 | TRBV7-2 | ASSLFVSGFSGELF